This TCR beta chain originates from a study of cytomegalovirus exposure and HLA in healthy donors. PCR employed 60 Vbeta and 13 Jbeta primers. Assay: immunoSEQ multiplex PCR; the TCRdb copy retains only in-frame clones and omits some. Found here are around 130,000 clones, about 80% of them singletons; the top ten hold about 1.5%. Trimming removed 1 base at V and 4 bases at J, with 22 bases between. The germline V gene has CDR1 LNHDA and CDR2 SQIVND (reference sequence). The CDR3 length is 19 residues. This TCR was sampled from a woman younger than 35 in good health and CMV-seronegative. The chain couples TRBV19 to TRBJ2-2, with D perhaps TRBD2 (7 bases). The source material was PBMCs. This CDR3 reads CASSIARGGGPSSTGELFF. Here the CDR3 DNA reads TGTGCCAGTAGTATAGCCAGAGGGGGAGGGCCCTCTAGCACCGGGGAGCTGTTTTTT.